The clone carrying this T cell receptor beta chain has only a few counts. What it recognizes is unknown. The PCR used 60 Vbeta and 13 Jbeta primers. The assay was immunoSEQ multiplex PCR, and TCRdb's table has in-frame clones only and misses some. The data hold about 130,000 clones, with about two thirds observed a single time. The V end was cut by 4 bases, the J end by 2 bases, with 10 bases between. This CDR3 has 14 residues. CDR1 is SGHRS and CDR2 is YFSETQ in the germline V gene. The data originate from a study of cytomegalovirus exposure and HLA in healthy donors. Findings and caveats of the study: 87-base-pair reads could not separate some V segments, including TRBV6-2 and TRBV6-3. TCR beta sequences reportedly predicted most subjects' HLA-A and HLA-B alleles accurately. Later on, analysis showed that most CMV-associated TCR beta chains appeared to be HLA-restricted.

Though probably carrying unrecorded immune exposures, donors were nominally healthy at sampling. The chain uses TRBV5-1 and TRBJ1-3, with D possibly TRBD1 on 6 matching bases. The sequence derives from a human donor in good health. Sequenced: PBMCs. The CDR3 DNA is TGCGCCAGCAGCCTCGGACAGACTGGAAACACCATATATTTT. Translated: CASSLGQTGNTIYF.